This T cell receptor (beta chain) is drawn from a study of shared clonotypes between healthy human individuals. Study results and caveats: Compared with clonotypes that all four donors shared, non-shared clonotypes had lower generation probabilities. The donor pool, a small one, limited the genetic and exposure-history diversity represented.

Some 30,000 T cell genomes, or roughly 200 ng DNA, went into the sorted-subset replicate PCRs. Assay: immunoSEQ multiplex PCR; the TCRdb copy retains only in-frame clones and omits some. In the table there are roughly 2.1 million clones, about 92% of which are singletons. The naive CD8 subset, CD45RO-negative cells positively selected for CCR7, excluded terminally differentiated effector memory CD45RA+ cells. Every one of the donors was a Caucasian adult that lived in Nashville, Tennessee. The CDR3 extends over 15 amino acids. As concerns this clone: Antigen specificity is unknown.

The receptor was isolated from a man younger than 35 in good health. Some clones in this sample may be carry-over from other donors' samples. The sample taken for sequencing was naive CD8+ T cells from PBMCs. V and J are TRBV21-1 and TRBJ2-2; the table assigns TRBD1, which was not confirmed against the DNA. TRBV21-1 is an annotated pseudogene. The CDR3 region has the DNA TGTGCCAGCAGCAAGGGACACTTGAACACCGGGGAGCTGTTTTTT. Translating it yields CASSKGHLNTGELFF.